Listed below are T cell receptor beta chains from one sample, sequenced in a study of T cell responses to AZD1222 COVID-19 vaccine. Using immunoSEQ multiplex PCR, the repertoire was profiled, and TCRdb retains in-frame clones only, with some absent. The sample has some 150,000 clones, 92% seen once. The sample in question was peripheral blood, obtained 28 days after the second AZD1222 dose. These receptors were obtained from an adult who received the AZD1222 COVID-19 vaccine. Both conserved end residues are part of each CDR3. Fields, in order: V gene, J gene, D gene, clone size, CDR3 protein, CDR3 DNA. The D gene is left open where the match is weak. The size of a clone is reported for some rows only, either as once, few or many, or as a class for expanded clones.

TRBV7-8	TRBJ1-2	-	-	CASSVTRVEGYTF	TGTGCCAGCAGCGTTACACGGGTTGAGGGCTACACCTTC
TRBV6-5	TRBJ1-5	-	-	CASSYSPGGDQPQHF	TGTGCCAGCAGTTACTCTCCCGGGGGCGATCAGCCCCAGCATTTT
TRBV5-4	TRBJ2-7	-	-	CASSSDSGSYEQYF	TGTGCCAGCAGCTCCGACAGCGGCTCCTACGAGCAGTACTTC
TRBV19	TRBJ1-5	-	once	CATNDWRQPQHF	TGTGCCACCAACGACTGGAGGCAGCCCCAGCATTTT
TRBV7-8	TRBJ2-3	-	once	CASSSRSIPSTDTQYF	TGTGCCAGCAGCTCACGGTCTATACCTAGCACAGATACGCAGTATTTT
TRBV15	TRBJ1-6	TRBD1	once	CATSRDSLNSPLHF	TGTGCCACCAGCCGGGACAGCCTAAATTCACCCCTCCACTTT
TRBV7-2	TRBJ2-3	-	-	CASSAGGASKDTQYF	TGTGCCAGCAGCGCCGGGGGCGCGAGTAAAGATACGCAGTATTTT
TRBV6-5	TRBJ1-2	TRBD1	-	CASSHRGALYGYTF	TGTGCCAGCAGTCACAGGGGAGCCTTATATGGCTACACCTTC
TRBV30	TRBJ1-3	-	-	CAWKTGNTIYF	TGTGCCTGGAAAACGGGAAACACCATATATTTT
TRBV4-1	TRBJ2-7	TRBD1	once	CASSQQAGGDYEQYF	TGCGCCAGCAGCCAACAGGCAGGGGGAGACTACGAGCAGTACTTC
TRBV27	TRBJ1-5	-	-	CASSLSGGRVSQPQHF	TGTGCCAGCAGTTTATCGGGGGGGCGCGTCAGTCAGCCCCAGCATTTT
TRBV7-9	TRBJ2-3	TRBD2	-	CASSLALAGVDTQYF	TGTGCCAGCAGCTTAGCACTAGCGGGAGTAGATACGCAGTATTTT
TRBV9	TRBJ2-5	TRBD2	-	CASSPSVAGDRGKTQYF	TGTGCCAGCAGCCCCAGTGTAGCGGGAGACCGGGGGAAGACCCAGTACTTC
TRBV10-3	TRBJ2-7	-	-	CAISKTEKPYEQYF	TGTGCCATCAGCAAGACAGAGAAGCCCTACGAGCAGTACTTC
TRBV7-9	TRBJ2-7	TRBD1	-	CASSLTGGAEQYF	TGTGCCAGCAGCTTAACAGGGGGCGCCGAGCAGTACTTC
TRBV3-1/TRBV3-2	TRBJ1-5	-	-	CASSQEGQPQHF	TGTGCCAGCAGCCAAGAAGGTCAGCCCCAGCATTTT
TRBV5-1	TRBJ1-6	-	-	CASSLAGGYSPLHF	TGCGCCAGCAGCTTGGCGGGCGGGTATTCACCCCTCCACTTT
TRBV6-2/TRBV6-3	TRBJ2-7	-	-	CASSYGHEQYF	TGTGCCAGCAGTTACGGCCACGAGCAGTACTTC
TRBV4-2	TRBJ1-1	-	-	CASSQGVGGDTEAFF	TGTGCCAGCAGCCAAGGCGTGGGTGGGGACACTGAAGCTTTCTTT
TRBV7-8	TRBJ2-1	-	-	CASSLGTGTYYNEQFF	TGTGCCAGCAGCTTAGGGACCGGGACCTACTACAATGAGCAGTTCTTC
TRBV6-5	TRBJ2-7	-	-	CASSYTQGSEQYF	TGTGCCAGCAGTTACACACAGGGAAGCGAGCAGTACTTC
TRBV29-1	TRBJ2-7	TRBD1	-	CSVEGRGSSYEQYF	TGCAGCGTTGAGGGCAGGGGGAGTTCCTACGAGCAGTACTTC
TRBV10-3	TRBJ1-1	-	-	CAISDGRGNTEAFF	TGTGCCATCAGTGACGGGCGCGGGAACACTGAAGCTTTCTTT
TRBV5-1	TRBJ2-7	TRBD1	-	CASSRVGQGYEQYF	TGCGCCAGCAGCCGGGTGGGACAGGGCTACGAGCAGTACTTC